The T cell receptor (beta chain) described here comes from a study of CD8+ T cells in alopecia areata. Study information: It was oral tofacitinib, at 5 to 10 mg twice daily, that treated patients received.

Isolated RNA was reverse transcribed into cDNA used as the sequencing template. Profiled with immunoSEQ multiplex PCR; TCRdb holds only in-frame clones, not every one. The top ten hold approximately 1.7% of the sample, which has around 270,000 clones, roughly 64% seen once. Study-wide results and caveats: Just one nonresponder means the tie between baseline CD8+ expansion and response stays uncertain.

Sample treatment: oral pan-JAK inhibitor, 5-10 mg twice daily. As for this clone: Its antigen remains unknown.

The source of this sequence is a human donor with alopecia areata. Sample: CD4+ T cells sorted from blood, taken at week 24, from a patient treated with tofacitinib.

CDR3 coding DNA: TGTGCCAGCAGCTTAGAGCATACGCAGTATTTT. It encodes CASSLEHTQYF. V and J are TRBV7-2 and TRBJ2-3; D remains ambiguous. Trimming stripped 1 base from V and 7 bases from J, with 3 bases between. CDR1 is SGHTA and CDR2 is FQGNSA in the germline V gene. CDR3 size: 11 residues.